This T cell receptor beta chain was captured in a study of human T cells and chemical hapten exposure (dated by TCRdb to 2020 to 2023). As for the study more broadly: For sensitization, 2% DPC in acetone was applied to a roughly 2 cm by roughly 2 cm area of upper inner arm skin. The patient cohort, mostly female, included alopecia areata with under or over 50% scalp involvement, alopecia totalis and alopecia universalis. Twenty-nine alopecia patients gave blood for TCR sequencing at one to four time points (pre-sensitization, 2, 6 and 24 weeks). Blood was sampled from patients pre-sensitization (week 0) and at 2, 6 and about 24 weeks after DPC sensitization. Patch testing was done on the upper back using Finn chambers containing 0.01% DPC, and results were scored after 6 days according to International Contact Dermatitis Research Group standards. Throughout the study period of approximately 23 weeks, patients also received therapeutic DPC doses to the scalp every week. The study tracked peripheral blood TCR repertoire changes in vivo during primary and secondary sensitization to the hapten diphenylcyclopropenone (DPC) in alopecia patients. Libraries were pooled for sequencing, and variation in per-sample TCR yields was attributed mainly to small differences in library volumes within the pool.

Libraries were constructed by RACE. TCRdb lists the instrument as NextSeq 500. During library preparation, unique molecular identifiers were attached to individual cDNA molecules so that TCRs could be counted quantitatively and reproducibly. For every blood RNA sample, sequencing covered both the TCR alpha and TCR beta chains. From the authors' description of their analysis: The median number of TCRs per sample was over 85,000, ranging from roughly 20,000 to 690,600. V, J and CDR3 annotation of the TCR reads was carried out using the Decombinator software suite. For PS versus PT1 abundance plots, all samples were subsampled to the same number of TCRs (28,000). Expanded TCRs were defined as absent before sensitization and observed at least eight times at the 2-week time point. TCRdb applied fastp at Q25 and MiXCR to the public reads, then kept only in-frame beta chains. Each entry is one CDR3 protein sequence, shown with its most common DNA and genes. The V and J calls were determined by TCRdb, not by the authors. The sample table shows some 120,000 distinct CDR3 sequences, and 9% to 13% are seen once. Roughly 1.5% of the sample goes to the ten largest clones.

General study outcomes and caveats: The number of TCRs above 1 in 1000 frequency did not change with DPC sensitization; there was no evidence of global repertoire structure alterations. Significantly more large CDR3 similarity clusters were formed by expanded TCRs than by pre-sensitization or healthy control sets, consistent with antigen-driven responses. Alopecia, a presumed autoimmune disease, was present in all patients, so the immune response of the patients might differ from that of healthy individuals. Patch test score correlated positively with the number of PT1 expanded TCRs, reaching significance at thresholds 8, 16 and 32 but not at 4. Repeated subsampling changed both the strength of the expansion versus patch-test correlation and the threshold at which the correlation became significant.

The germline V gene (reference sequence) sets CDR1 to DFQATT and CDR2 to SNEGSKA. The junction carries 10 bases between V and J, which are trimmed by 7 bases and 0 bases respectively. The CDR3 runs 12 residues from the cysteine to the phenylalanine. The kept DNA is CDR3 alone, 36 bases in frame from the first base. The label giving this sample's time point can be read as: patch test 1, 2 weeks after DPC sensitization. The sample's treatment or condition label, in plain terms: therapeutic diphenylcyclopropenone sensitization with weekly scalp DPC. At every patch-test visit, the blood draw took place before the patch test was put on. Eligible patients were aged 18 to 70, diagnosed with alopecia, deemed suitable for DPC therapy, and excluded if pregnant. Unfractionated whole blood was collected in Tempus Blood RNA tubes, and total RNA was extracted from that blood. This clonotype was seen a handful of times. The specificity of this receptor is unknown. One base away there is no much larger clone; base qualities are not given.

The material was whole blood, obtained in connection with sensitization to the hapten diphenylcyclopropenone (DPC). The clonotype originates from a woman between 50 and 59 years old with alopecia areata. Some clones in this sample may be carry-over from other donors' samples. This chain is built from TRBV20-1 and TRBJ2-7; the D assignment is uncertain and may be TRBD1 or TRBD2, with 5 bases supporting each. For the CDR3, the sequence is CSGRESSYEQYF. Here is the DNA: TGCAGTGGCAGGGAGAGCTCCTACGAGCAGTACTTC.